Below are 5 T cell receptor beta chains sequenced from a single sample in a study of lymphopenia after photon versus proton radiotherapy. Profiled with immunoSEQ multiplex PCR; TCRdb holds only in-frame clones, not every one. There are about 26,000 clones in the sample; approximately 89% occur only once, and about 5.2% lies in the top ten. The source was peripheral blood, collected from a patient treated with photon-based radiotherapy. The source is a young man with gastric cancer.

The genes are TRBV5-1 and TRBJ2-7; 7 bases map to TRBD1. V trimming: 7 bases; J trimming: 2 bases; junction bases outside the gene matches: 3. Germline CDR1 is SGHRS and CDR2 is YFSETQ. CDR3 length: 12 amino acids. The CDR3 sequence is CASGDSPYEQYF. CDR3 coding DNA: TGCGCCAGCGGGGACAGTCCCTACGAGCAGTACTTC.

This chain connects TRBV11-3 to TRBJ2-1; TRBD2 agrees at 7 bases. The CDR3 has 15 amino acids. CDR1 and CDR2 (germline): SGHNT, YENEEA. V lost 3 bases, J lost 1 base, and 3 bases stayed unmatched. CDR3 sequence: CASSFGGRSYNEQFF. For the CDR3, the DNA is TGTGCCAGCAGCTTCGGCGGGAGATCCTACAATGAGCAGTTCTTC.

The rearrangement joins TRBV2 to TRBJ2-7, with 11 positions matching TRBD1. Germline V lookup: CDR1 SNHLY, CDR2 FYNNEI. The trim removed 1 base at V and 6 bases at J, leaving 5 bases unmatched. The CDR3 runs to 15 residues. The CDR3 DNA sequence: TGTGCCAGCAGTGAAGTCAGGACAGGGGGCAGCGAGCAGTACTTC. It encodes CASSEVRTGGSEQYF.

V and J are TRBV7-2 and TRBJ2-3; 11 bases fit TRBD2. CDR3 length: 18 amino acids. V shed 3 bases and J 1 base; nucleotides not matched to a gene: 9. Per the germline V gene, CDR1 is SGHTA and CDR2 is FQGNSA. CDR3 coding DNA: TGTGCCAGCAGCTTCTTAGCGGGAGGGCCTGGAGGCACAGATACGCAGTATTTT. Its translation is CASSFLAGGPGGTDTQYF.

The chain uses TRBV6-6 and TRBJ2-7; D is ambiguous. The germline V gene encodes CDR1 MNHNY and CDR2 SVGAGI (reference sequence). CDR3 length: 12 residues. Trimming left V 5 bases short and J 2 bases short, with 7 bases between. In DNA, the CDR3 is TGTGCCAGCAGTCCGACACCCTACGAGCAGTACTTC. This codes for CASSPTPYEQYF.